A selection of T cell receptor beta chains follows, all from one sample in a study of blood T cells in healthy people across ages. Each CDR3 protein is one row after TCRdb ran MiXCR on the 5' RACE reads. The data hold 1.8 million or so distinct CDR3 sequences, with approximately 40% observed a single time. Sequencing used blood. Source of these receptors: a human donor in good health. Both conserved end residues are part of each CDR3. Fields, in order: CDR3 protein, CDR3 DNA, clone size, D gene, V gene, J gene. D genes are given only for firm matches. Clone size, where shown, is once, few, many, or a class for clones that have expanded.

cdr3_aa: CAISETGGDRKNIQYF
cdr3_nt: TGTGCCATCAGTGAGACAGGGGGCGATCGGAAAAACATTCAGTACTTC
clone_size: few
d_call: TRBD1
v_call: TRBV10-3
j_call: TRBJ2-4

cdr3_aa: CASSLNDRVGANVLTF
cdr3_nt: TGTGCCAGCAGCTTAAACGACAGGGTCGGGGCCAACGTCCTGACTTTC
clone_size: NA
d_call: TRBD1
v_call: TRBV7-3
j_call: TRBJ2-6

cdr3_aa: CASSQEDRDWYGYTF
cdr3_nt: TGTGCCAGCAGCCAAGAGGACAGGGACTGGTACGGCTACACCTTC
clone_size: many
d_call: TRBD1
v_call: TRBV4-2
j_call: TRBJ1-2

cdr3_aa: CASSLHRDKQYF
cdr3_nt: TGTGCCAGCAGTTTACACCGGGACAAGCAGTACTTC
clone_size: NA
d_call: NA
v_call: TRBV28
j_call: TRBJ2-5

cdr3_aa: CASSQDIGANTEAFF
cdr3_nt: TGCGCCAGCAGCCAAGATATCGGGGCGAACACTGAAGCTTTCTTT
clone_size: NA
d_call: NA
v_call: TRBV4-1
j_call: TRBJ1-1

cdr3_aa: CASSLGRALSTDTQYF
cdr3_nt: TGTGCCAGCAGCCTCGGGCGGGCCTTAAGCACAGATACGCAGTATTTT
clone_size: NA
d_call: NA
v_call: TRBV6-2/TRBV6-3
j_call: TRBJ2-3

cdr3_aa: CASSLLPGFSDEQYF
cdr3_nt: TGCGCCAGCAGCTTGCTTCCGGGGTTTTCGGACGAGCAGTACTTC
clone_size: many
d_call: NA
v_call: TRBV5-1
j_call: TRBJ2-7

cdr3_aa: CASSRALAGINEQFF
cdr3_nt: TGTGCCAGCAGTCGAGCACTAGCGGGTATCAATGAGCAGTTCTTC
clone_size: few
d_call: TRBD2
v_call: TRBV11-2
j_call: TRBJ2-1

cdr3_aa: CSAHLDPYRETQYF
cdr3_nt: TGCAGTGCTCACCTTGACCCATATCGGGAGACCCAGTACTTC
clone_size: few
d_call: NA
v_call: TRBV20-1
j_call: TRBJ2-5

cdr3_aa: CASSLQGGFPNQPQHF
cdr3_nt: TGTGCCAGCAGCTTGCAAGGGGGCTTCCCCAATCAGCCCCAGCATTTT
clone_size: few
d_call: TRBD1
v_call: TRBV7-2
j_call: TRBJ1-5

cdr3_aa: CASSLWDTLNTEAFF
cdr3_nt: TGCGCCAGCAGCCTCTGGGACACCCTGAACACTGAAGCTTTCTTT
clone_size: few
d_call: NA
v_call: TRBV5-1
j_call: TRBJ1-1

cdr3_aa: CASSQESSGSSNTGELFF
cdr3_nt: TGTGCCAGCAGCCAAGAGTCGAGCGGGAGTTCGAACACCGGGGAGCTGTTTTTT
clone_size: NA
d_call: TRBD2
v_call: TRBV4-2
j_call: TRBJ2-2

cdr3_aa: CASSHFDTQYF
cdr3_nt: TGCGCCAGCAGCCACTTCGATACGCAGTATTTT
clone_size: few
d_call: NA
v_call: TRBV4-1
j_call: TRBJ2-3

cdr3_aa: CASSLAVGGASGANVLTF
cdr3_nt: TGCGCCAGCAGCTTGGCCGTGGGAGGAGCCTCTGGGGCCAACGTCCTGACTTTC
clone_size: NA
d_call: NA
v_call: TRBV5-1
j_call: TRBJ2-6

cdr3_aa: CASSLETGRTGELFF
cdr3_nt: TGTGCCAGCAGCTTAGAAACAGGGAGGACCGGGGAGCTGTTTTTT
clone_size: NA
d_call: NA
v_call: TRBV7-7
j_call: TRBJ2-2

cdr3_aa: CASSYSWAEDNSPLHF
cdr3_nt: TGTGCCAGCAGTTACTCGTGGGCAGAGGATAATTCACCCCTCCACTTT
clone_size: few
d_call: NA
v_call: TRBV6-5
j_call: TRBJ1-6

cdr3_aa: CASSLGVWGQETQYF
cdr3_nt: TGCGCCAGCAGCTTGGGCGTCTGGGGCCAAGAGACCCAGTACTTC
clone_size: NA
d_call: NA
v_call: TRBV5-1
j_call: TRBJ2-5

cdr3_aa: CASSQDRDRVYGYTF
cdr3_nt: TGTGCCAGCAGCCAAGACCGGGACAGGGTCTATGGCTACACCTTC
clone_size: NA
d_call: TRBD1
v_call: TRBV4-2
j_call: TRBJ1-2

cdr3_aa: CASSYRLAGVRQETQYF
cdr3_nt: TGTGCCAGCAGTTACCGGCTAGCGGGGGTTAGGCAAGAGACCCAGTACTTC
clone_size: NA
d_call: TRBD2
v_call: TRBV6-2/TRBV6-3
j_call: TRBJ2-5

cdr3_aa: CASSLGSSNTEAFF
cdr3_nt: TGCGCCAGCAGCTTGGGTTCCTCCAACACTGAAGCTTTCTTT
clone_size: few
d_call: NA
v_call: TRBV5-1
j_call: TRBJ1-1

cdr3_aa: CASSTDRASNYGYTF
cdr3_nt: TGTGCCAGCAGTACTGACAGGGCTTCTAACTATGGCTACACCTTC
clone_size: NA
d_call: TRBD1
v_call: TRBV6-6
j_call: TRBJ1-2

cdr3_aa: CASSSPLRANGYTF
cdr3_nt: TGTGCCAGCAGCTCCCCTCTCCGGGCCAATGGCTACACCTTC
clone_size: few
d_call: NA
v_call: TRBV7-2
j_call: TRBJ1-2

cdr3_aa: CASSVATEAFF
cdr3_nt: TGTGCCAGCAGCGTAGCTACTGAAGCTTTCTTT
clone_size: NA
d_call: NA
v_call: TRBV11-3
j_call: TRBJ1-1

cdr3_aa: CSARERSIYGGYTF
cdr3_nt: TGCAGTGCTAGAGAACGGAGTATCTATGGAGGCTACACCTTC
clone_size: few
d_call: NA
v_call: TRBV20-1
j_call: TRBJ1-2

cdr3_aa: CASSEQGASYEQYF
cdr3_nt: TGCGCCAGCAGCGAACAGGGGGCTTCCTACGAGCAGTACTTC
clone_size: NA
d_call: TRBD1
v_call: TRBV5-1
j_call: TRBJ2-7

cdr3_aa: CASSARGGLGETQYF
cdr3_nt: TGTGCCAGCAGCGCTCGGGGGGGCCTCGGAGAGACCCAGTACTTC
clone_size: NA
d_call: TRBD2
v_call: TRBV9
j_call: TRBJ2-5

cdr3_aa: CASSFILEGLSGPDTQYF
cdr3_nt: TGTGCCAGCAGTTTTATATTGGAGGGGCTCAGCGGGCCAGATACGCAGTATTTT
clone_size: NA
d_call: NA
v_call: TRBV12-3/TRBV12-4
j_call: TRBJ2-3

cdr3_aa: CAFGESGNTIYF
cdr3_nt: TGTGCCTTCGGAGAGTCTGGAAACACCATATATTTT
clone_size: once
d_call: NA
v_call: TRBV10-3
j_call: TRBJ1-3

cdr3_aa: CASSPQEGQGDGYTF
cdr3_nt: TGTGCCAGCAGTCCCCAGGAGGGGCAGGGAGACGGCTACACCTTC
clone_size: NA
d_call: NA
v_call: TRBV27
j_call: TRBJ1-2

cdr3_aa: CATSDPVSNEQYF
cdr3_nt: TGTGCCACCAGTGATCCGGTGAGCAACGAGCAGTACTTC
clone_size: NA
d_call: NA
v_call: TRBV24-1
j_call: TRBJ2-7

cdr3_aa: CASSLHRTDTQYF
cdr3_nt: TGTGCCAGCAGCCTACATAGGACAGATACGCAGTATTTT
clone_size: few
d_call: NA
v_call: TRBV4-2
j_call: TRBJ2-3

cdr3_aa: CASSLPNQPQHF
cdr3_nt: TGTGCCAGCAGCTTACCTAATCAGCCCCAGCATTTT
clone_size: many
d_call: NA
v_call: TRBV12-3/TRBV12-4
j_call: TRBJ1-5

cdr3_aa: CASSQDVAKPHGYTF
cdr3_nt: TGCGCCAGCAGCCAAGATGTGGCGAAACCCCATGGCTACACCTTC
clone_size: NA
d_call: NA
v_call: TRBV4-1
j_call: TRBJ1-2

cdr3_aa: CASSSGAAYEQYF
cdr3_nt: TGTGCCAGCAGTAGCGGGGCCGCCTACGAGCAGTACTTC
clone_size: NA
d_call: TRBD2
v_call: TRBV27
j_call: TRBJ2-7

cdr3_aa: CASSLDRLQDEQYF
cdr3_nt: TGTGCCAGCAGCTTAGACAGACTCCAAGACGAGCAGTACTTC
clone_size: many
d_call: NA
v_call: TRBV7-2
j_call: TRBJ2-7

cdr3_aa: CASSQDQKATQYF
cdr3_nt: TGTGCCAGCAGCCAAGATCAAAAAGCGACCCAGTACTTC
clone_size: NA
d_call: NA
v_call: TRBV3-1
j_call: TRBJ2-5

cdr3_aa: CATSETTENIQYF
cdr3_nt: TGTGCCACCAGTGAGACGACGGAGAACATTCAGTACTTC
clone_size: many
d_call: NA
v_call: TRBV24-1
j_call: TRBJ2-4